These 24 T cell receptor beta chains originate from one sample sequenced in a study of early T cells in non-severe SARS-CoV-2 infection. Via MiXCR, TCRdb re-called the 5' RACE reads, giving one row per CDR3 protein. This table has fewer than 130,000 distinct CDR3 sequences, 10% to 15% appearing once. The material sequenced was whole blood, taken at baseline. The receptors originated from an adult who was a healthcare worker with PCR-confirmed SARS-CoV-2 infection or an uninfected control (not recorded which).

The V gene is TRBV5-1, the J gene TRBJ2-1; 11 bases fit TRBD2. CDR3 length equals 15 residues. Germline V gene data show CDR1 as SGHRS and CDR2 as YFSETQ. V was clipped by 2 bases and J by 7 bases; unmatched bases: 5. The CDR3 loop is CASSFMTSGENEQFF. The CDR3 bases are TGCGCCAGCAGCTTCATGACTAGCGGGGAGAATGAGCAGTTCTTC.

This clonotype came up once. The chain recombines TRBV2 with TRBJ2-7; 7 bases line up with TRBD2. The V and J ends lost 2 bases and 5 bases, in that order; junction bases with no gene match: 6. Germline V gene data show CDR1 as SNHLY and CDR2 as FYNNEI. CDR3 length: 14 amino acids. DNA for the CDR3: TGTGCCAGCAGTGAAAGCGGGATTGATCACGAGCAGTACTTC. Translating gives CASSESGIDHEQYF.

This clonotype showed up just a few times. V gene TRBV6-6 combines with J gene TRBJ1-6; D perhaps matches TRBD1 (5 bases). With 8 bases removed from V and 0 bases from J, the gap between germline ends came to 8 bases. Per the germline V gene, CDR1 is MNHNY and CDR2 is SVGAGI (reference sequence). This CDR3 has 14 residues. The DNA of the CDR3 is TGTGCCAGCGGGGCGAGCTCCTATAATTCACCCCTCCACTTT. Translating gives CASGASSYNSPLHF.

The CDR3 here is CSVVPRPDEKLFF. CDR3 DNA: TGCAGCGTTGTTCCCCGCCCCGATGAAAAACTGTTTTTT. The chain carries TRBV29-1 and TRBJ1-4; D remains unclear. Trimming stripped 4 bases from V and 6 bases from J, with 12 bases between. The CDR3 sequence is 13 residues long. Germline V gene data show CDR1 as SQVTM and CDR2 as ANQGSEA.

The table lists this clonotype with a few counts. The chain recombines TRBV18 with TRBJ2-1; D is uncertain. This CDR3 region has 15 residues. Trimming took off 2 bases at V and 0 bases at J, with 8 bases between the two ends. Germline CDR1 is KGHSH and CDR2 is LQKENI. The CDR3 here is CASSPNTASYNEQFF. The CDR3 coding sequence is TGTGCCAGCTCACCAAATACAGCCTCCTACAATGAGCAGTTCTTC.

This clonotype was observed a few times. The junction shows a germline mismatch at one end, possibly a read error. The chain recombines TRBV2 with TRBJ2-1, with 8 nucleotides matching TRBD1. Germline CDR1 and CDR2: SNHLY and FYNNEI. This CDR3 contains 17 residues. The CDR3 is CASRRSGGRNIYDEQFF. The DNA for the CDR3 is TGTGCCAGCAGACGTTCAGGGGGCCGTAATATCTACGATGAGCAGTTCTTC.

This clonotype was counted at least ten times. V usage is TRBV2 and J usage is TRBJ2-3; D may be TRBD1 or TRBD2 (6 bases each). The ends were cut back, 4 bases at V and 6 bases at J, with 11 bases in the middle. The CDR3 consists of 13 residues. Germline-derived CDR1 and CDR2 are SNHLY and FYNNEI. This chain's CDR3 is CASSAGAWDTQYF. CDR3 in DNA: TGTGCCAGCAGTGCGGGGGCGTGGGATACGCAGTATTTT.

The CDR3 is CASSFAGGHGYTF. The DNA of the CDR3 is TGTGCCAGCAGCTTCGCAGGGGGCCATGGCTACACCTTC. The genes are TRBV7-9 and TRBJ1-2, with 8 bases matching TRBD1. Germline trimming cut 3 bases from V and 6 bases from J; bases unmatched to any gene: 3. The CDR3 loop spans 13 amino acids. The germline V gene encodes CDR1 SEHNR and CDR2 FQNEAQ (reference sequence).

This clonotype was observed a few times. This chain connects TRBV5-1 to TRBJ1-1, with a possible D match to TRBD1 (5 bases). The CDR3 totals 15 residues. Germline values: CDR1 SGHRS, CDR2 YFSETQ. V was pared by 0 bases and J by 4 bases, with 13 bases between. CDR3 sequence reads: CASSLDPRDVTEAFF. CDR3 coding DNA: TGCGCCAGCAGCTTGGATCCCAGGGATGTCACTGAAGCTTTCTTT.

A few counts support this clonotype. The rearrangement links TRBV4-1 to TRBJ1-1; D is unresolved. CDR1 is MGHRA and CDR2 is YSYEKL in the germline V gene. The length of the CDR3 is 13 residues. The V gene lost 0 bases and the J gene lost 5 bases, with 7 bases spanning the gap. CDR3 bases: TGCGCCAGCAGCCAAGAACTAGGAACTGAAGCTTTCTTT. Its translation: CASSQELGTEAFF.

The chain employs TRBV2 and TRBJ2-3; 10 nucleotides line up with TRBD2. Trimming took 6 bases from V and 1 from J; bases not matched to a gene: 4. Germline V gene lookup returns CDR1 SNHLY and CDR2 FYNNEI. This CDR3 is built from 15 residues. For the CDR3, the DNA is TGTGCCAGCAGCATCGGGACTAGCGGCACAGATACGCAGTATTTT. This translates into CASSIGTSGTDTQYF.

The chain has TRBV5-1 and TRBJ2-1, with a possible D match to TRBD2 (6 bases). This CDR3 region has 15 residues. V was trimmed by 7 bases and J by 4 bases, leaving 18 bases between them. Germline loops: CDR1 SGHRS, CDR2 YFSETQ. This CDR3 reads CASAMLRESYNEQFF. The CDR3 DNA reads TGCGCCAGCGCGATGTTACGGGAGAGTTACAATGAGCAGTTCTTC.

This chain joins TRBV29-1 and TRBJ1-1, with no clear D. This CDR3 region has 11 residues. Germline CDR1 and CDR2: SQVTM and ANQGSEA. V was trimmed by 3 bases and J by 1 base, leaving 3 bases between them. CDR3 DNA sequence: TGCAGCGTTGACAGGAACACTGAAGCTTTCTTT. The encoded protein is CSVDRNTEAFF. Drawing the rest from reference TRBV29-1 and TRBJ1-1, the complete variable domain is SAVISQKPSRDICQRGTSLTIQCQVDSQVTMMFWYRQQPGQSLTLIATANQGSEATYESGFVIDKFPISRPNLTFSTLTVSNMSPEDSSIYLCSVDRNTEAFFGQGTRLTVV.

This clonotype was counted only a few times. This chain joins TRBV20-1 and TRBJ1-2; TRBD1 aligns across 7 bases. The CDR3 runs to 13 residues. Germline lookup yields CDR1 DFQATT and CDR2 SNEGSKA (reference sequence). With V trimmed by 7 bases and J by 0 bases, 5 bases remained unmatched. This chain's CDR3 is CSGSGGTNYGYTF. CDR3 DNA sequence: TGCAGTGGCTCAGGGGGTACTAACTATGGCTACACCTTC.

This clonotype was recorded at least ten times. The chain combines TRBV5-1 with TRBJ1-1; a weak D match, TRBD1 (5 bases). Germline values: CDR1 SGHRS, CDR2 YFSETQ. CDR3 length equals 14 residues. Trimming removed 3 bases at V and 0 bases at J, with 9 bases between. CDR3 amino acids: CASSSTAMNTEAFF. The CDR3 DNA reads as TGCGCCAGCAGCTCGACAGCGATGAACACTGAAGCTTTCTTT. The whole variable domain, remainder taken from reference TRBV5-1 and TRBJ1-1, is KAGVTQTPRYLIKTRGQQVTLSCSPISGHRSVSWYQQTPGQGLQFLFEYFSETQRNKGNFPGRFSGRQFSNSRSEMNVSTLELGDSALYLCASSSTAMNTEAFFGQGTRLTVV.

The table lists this clonotype with a few counts. The V gene is TRBV2, the J gene TRBJ2-2, with D possibly TRBD2 on 6 matching bases. The V and J ends lost 2 bases and 5 bases respectively, with 12 bases between them. Germline assignment: CDR1 SNHLY and CDR2 FYNNEI. The CDR3 contains 15 residues. The CDR3 nucleotides read TGTGCCAGCAGTGAAACTAGCTCGGGGACCGGGGAGCTGTTTTTT. As protein: CASSETSSGTGELFF.

V and J are TRBV5-1 and TRBJ2-3; a possible D gene is TRBD2 (6 bases). The CDR3 length is 16 residues. Per germline, CDR1 SGHRS and CDR2 YFSETQ. Trimming pared 0 bases from V and 0 bases from J, leaving 11 bases between. The CDR3 nucleotides are TGCGCCAGCAGCTTGGACGGCGGGACTAGCACAGATACGCAGTATTTT. It is translated as CASSLDGGTSTDTQYF.

The rearrangement uses TRBV6-2 or TRBV6-3 and TRBJ1-2; tentatively, D is TRBD1 (5 bases). The V end was cut by 2 bases, the J end by 2 bases, with 12 bases between. The CDR3 length is 15 residues. The germline gives CDR1 MNHEY, CDR2 SVGEGT. Written as DNA, the CDR3 is TGTGCCAGCAGTTACGGTGACAGTCGGAACTATGGCTACACCTTC. This codes for CASSYGDSRNYGYTF.

In this sample, this clonotype turned up many times. The chain is built from TRBV9 and TRBJ2-1; 16 nucleotides match TRBD2. The CDR3 extends over 15 amino acids. Germline-derived CDR1 and CDR2 are SGDLS and YYNGEE. V was pared by 3 bases and J by 8 bases, with 2 bases of the junction left unmatched. The CDR3 nucleotides are TGTGCCAGCAGCGCGGGACTAGCGGGGGGGCATGAGCAGTTCTTC. It specifies CASSAGLAGGHEQFF.

In this sample, this clonotype turned up many times. This rearrangement joins TRBV12-5 to TRBJ2-3; D not certain. The V and J ends lost 6 bases and 8 bases respectively, with 12 bases between them. This CDR3 is 12 amino acids long. CDR1 and CDR2 (germline): LGHNT, FRNRAP. The CDR3 DNA follows: TGTGCTAGTGGCCCACAGTTGGGTACGCAGTATTTT. It specifies CASGPQLGTQYF.

The gene calls are TRBV10-3 and TRBJ2-4; a weak D match, TRBD1 (6 bases). From germline, CDR1 is ENHRY and CDR2 SYGVKD. The CDR3 runs 15 residues. Trimming pared 6 bases from V and 2 bases from J, leaving 14 bases between. The CDR3 coding sequence is TGTGCCATCAGGAAAGAGGGGGTCCCCAAAAACATTCAGTACTTC. It specifies CAIRKEGVPKNIQYF.

This clonotype was seen more than once but under ten times. This CDR3 reads CASSRRVSSYNEQFF. CDR3 bases: TGTGCCAGCAGTCGACGGGTGAGCTCCTACAATGAGCAGTTCTTC. The chain employs TRBV6-5 and TRBJ2-1; no clear D. The CDR3 totals 15 residues. The germline CDR1 and CDR2 sequences are MNHEY and SVGAGI. V was pared by 5 bases and J by 0 bases, with 11 bases between.

The chain links TRBV20-1 to TRBJ2-6; 9 positions agree with TRBD1. The V gene end was trimmed by 1 base and the J gene end by 5 bases; junction bases not matched to a gene: 12. CDR3 length: 18 residues. Looked up from germline, CDR1 is DFQATT and CDR2 is SNEGSKA (reference sequence). The CDR3 region has the DNA TGCAGTGCTAGAGGTGGCGGGACAGGGATATCTAGGGCCAACGTCCTGACTTTC. Protein product: CSARGGGTGISRANVLTF.

In this sample, this clonotype turned up many times. J is TRBJ1-1 and V is TRBV5-1; TRBD1 might be the D (5 bases). Deletions cut 2 bases from V and 1 base from J, with 27 bases between. Looked up from germline, CDR1 is SGHRS and CDR2 is YFSETQ. There are 20 residues in the CDR3. The chain's CDR3 is CASSLTFLQAVGGRNTEAFF. CDR3 coding DNA: TGCGCCAGCAGCTTAACTTTTCTTCAGGCAGTCGGGGGTAGGAACACTGAAGCTTTCTTT.